This TCR beta chain was observed in a study of spatial heterogeneity in lung cancer. Study outcomes and limitations: One measure, the expanded intratumoral alpha and beta TCR count, tracked tumor mutation counts.

Time point given: sample taken at primary tumor resection. The 60 to 80 donors had untreated early-stage non-small cell lung cancer. Frozen PBMC, nontumor lung or tumor provided whole RNA, which was sequenced unsorted. Germline V gene data show CDR1 as MNHNS and CDR2 as SASEGT. The CDR3 is made up of 15 amino acids. The J segment lost 6 bases and the V segment lost 5 bases, leaving 13 bases of the junction unmatched. TCR cDNA molecules were tagged individually, and each one carried a unique molecular identifier. TCRdb redid the calling of the 5' RACE reads with MiXCR, one entry per CDR3 protein. The sample consists of around 20,000 distinct CDR3 sequences, roughly 3% of them appearing once. This clonotype was recorded many times. Its specificity is not known.

Source: lung tumor tissue, taken at surgery. The sequence derives from a male donor with early-stage non-small cell lung cancer. The gene calls are TRBV6-1 and TRBJ2-7; 7 bases map to TRBD1. The CDR3 region has the DNA TGTGCCAGCAGTCGGGTGACAGGGTCCCCCCTCGAGCAGTACTTC. It encodes CASSRVTGSPLEQYF.